This T cell receptor beta chain was identified in a study of T cells in Graves' hyperthyroidism and ophthalmopathy. Study-level findings and limits: Onset of ophthalmopathy came a median 6.5 months after the model predicted it.

Comment on this clonotype: The antigen is not known. A much larger clone differs from this one at a single base, so this may be a read error.

Germline V CDR1 and CDR2: ENHRY, SYGVKD. The ends were cut back, 6 bases at V and 8 bases at J, with 17 bases in the middle. The CDR3 loop spans 14 amino acids. TCR beta CDR3 region amplification was performed from RNA transcripts. Carried out on the TCR CDR3, a first-round RT-PCR used the HTBI primer set. A single record per CDR3 protein comes from TCRdb applying MiXCR to the multiplex PCR reads. The sample lists 600,000 or so distinct CDR3 sequences, more than 45% seen once, with nearly 8.5% in the top ten. Graves' hyperthyroidism without ophthalmopathy progression within 18 months was termed stable. Diagnosis of hyperthyroidism was new in patients aged 18 to 65, and its duration was under 2 months. Criteria for exclusion of patients were uncontrolled infection, other autoimmune disease, pregnancy or lactation.

V is TRBV10-3 and J is TRBJ1-5; D remains ambiguous. Sequenced: peripheral blood or thyroid tissue (not recorded which). This clonotype was obtained from a woman under 30 with Graves' hyperthyroidism. The CDR3 sequence: CAIRAGQRYKPQHF. In DNA, the CDR3 is TGTGCCATCAGGGCCGGGCAGCGCTACAAGCCCCAGCATTTT.